This TCR beta chain emerged from a study of OX40 agonist ivuxolimab in advanced cancers. As concerns this clone: The sample carries other DNA sequences with the same CDR3.

TCRdb keeps only in-frame clones here, not all; method: immunoSEQ multiplex PCR. This sample yields around 60,000 clones, of which less than 95% are seen a single time; roughly 0.45% belongs to the top ten. With 1 base removed from V and 4 bases from J, the gap between germline ends came to 8 bases. Germline assignment: CDR1 GTSNPN and CDR2 SVGIG (reference sequence). The CDR3 totals 13 residues. This sample comprised CD4+ or CD8+ T cells sorted from blood, obtained in a trial of the OX40 agonist ivuxolimab. The chain combines TRBV30 with TRBJ2-1, with D maybe TRBD2 (6 bases). The sequence derives from an adult with an advanced solid tumor such as melanoma, head and neck, liver or kidney cancer. In nucleotides, the CDR3 is TGTGCCTGGAGTGCTGGGACTTACAATGAGCAGTTCTTC. Amino acids: CAWSAGTYNEQFF.